This passage covers 17 T cell receptor beta chains from one sample sequenced in a study of T cells in localized non-small cell lung cancer. Only in-frame clones appear in the TCRdb table, and some are missing; sequencing was by immunoSEQ multiplex PCR. The sample yields 23,000 or so clones, about 90% seen once. The specimen comprised peripheral blood, sampled before any cancer treatment. These receptors all stem from a male donor aged 60 or older with stage I squamous cell lung carcinoma.

The rearrangement joins TRBV7-2 to TRBJ2-3; 12 positions agree with TRBD2. The CDR3 runs to 16 residues. The germline gives CDR1 SGHTA, CDR2 FQGNSA. V lost 5 bases to trimming and J lost 0 bases; unmatched junction nucleotides: 3. CDR3 coding DNA: TGTGCCAGCAGCCCAGGGACTAGCGGGAGCACAGATACGCAGTATTTT. Protein: CASSPGTSGSTDTQYF.

This clone was found a few times. The J gene is TRBJ1-4, the V gene TRBV6-5; no firm D call. Germline V CDR1 and CDR2: MNHEY, SVGAGI. The CDR3 totals 13 residues. V gave up 8 bases and J gave up 5 bases, with 12 bases separating them. The CDR3 region is CASSRSWNEKLFF. The CDR3 DNA sequence: TGTGCCAGCTCCCGCTCATGGAATGAAAAACTGTTTTTT.

The rearrangement joins TRBV18 to TRBJ1-1; D remains ambiguous. The CDR3 is 14 amino acids. The V gene lost 5 bases and the J gene lost 1 base, with 11 bases spanning the gap. CDR1 is KGHSH, CDR2 LQKENI, per germline. CDR3 nucleotide sequence: TGTGCCAGCTCATCAGGACGGGGGAACACTGAAGCTTTCTTT. It translates to CASSSGRGNTEAFF.

The chain uses TRBV5-1 and TRBJ2-7, with D perhaps given as TRBD1 or TRBD2 (5 bases each). The CDR3 extends over 16 amino acids. Trimming removed 4 bases at V and 4 bases at J, with 21 bases between. Per the germline V gene, CDR1 is SGHRS and CDR2 is YFSETQ. CDR3 DNA sequence: TGCGCCAGCAGCGAGGGGCCATCTTCTCGAGATTACGAGCAGTACTTC. Protein: CASSEGPSSRDYEQYF.

V is TRBV11-2 and J is TRBJ2-1; a possible D gene is TRBD2 (6 bases). V was shortened by 1 base and J by 10 bases, with 11 bases between the two germline ends. CDR3 length equals 13 residues. The germline gives CDR1 SGHAT, CDR2 FQNNGV. The CDR3 sequence: CASSLGGGGEQFF. For the CDR3, the DNA is TGTGCCAGCAGCTTAGGTGGGGGAGGCGAGCAGTTCTTC.

V and J are TRBV9 and TRBJ2-5, with TRBD2 as a possible D gene (5 bases). CDR1 is SGDLS, CDR2 YYNGEE, per germline. The CDR3 is made up of 15 amino acids. Trimming removed 0 bases at V and 5 bases at J, with 14 bases between. The CDR3 DNA reads as TGTGCCAGCAGCGTAGGAAGCGGCCATCTGGAGACCCAGTACTTC. Encoded protein: CASSVGSGHLETQYF. The variable domain in full, completed from reference TRBV9 and TRBJ2-5, reads DSGVTQTPKHLITATGQRVTLRCSPRSGDLSVYWYQQSLDQGLQFLIQYYNGEERAKGNILERFSAQQFPDLHSELNLSSLELGDSALYFCASSVGSGHLETQYFGPGTRLLVL.

V is TRBV7-6 and J is TRBJ2-3; D unresolved. The CDR3 length is 14 residues. Looked up from germline, CDR1 is SGHVS and CDR2 is FNYEAQ. Trimming removed 4 bases from V and 3 bases from J, with 11 bases in between. Here the CDR3 reads CASSYTQRTDTQYF. Written as DNA, the CDR3 is TGTGCCAGCAGCTACACACAACGTACAGATACGCAGTATTTT.

CDR3 in amino acids: CASSFSGGDDQPQHF. The CDR3 DNA follows: TGTGCCAGCAGCTTTTCCGGGGGCGATGATCAGCCCCAGCATTTT. This chain links TRBV9 with TRBJ1-5, with TRBD1 as a possible D gene (6 bases). Trimming shortened V by 4 bases and J by 5 bases, and 16 bases separated the two germline ends. The germline gives CDR1 SGDLS, CDR2 YYNGEE. This CDR3 has 15 residues.

This chain uses TRBV5-5 with TRBJ1-5; TRBD1 is a possible D gene (6 bases). The germline CDR1 and CDR2 sequences are SGHKS and YYEKEE (reference sequence). The V end lost 5 bases, the J end lost 2 bases, and 20 bases lay between the germline ends. The CDR3 sequence is 17 residues long. The CDR3 DNA is TGTGCCAGCAGGGCCGGGACACTCCTGGGAGGCAATCAGCCCCAGCATTTT. It is translated as CASRAGTLLGGNQPQHF.

Here the CDR3 reads CAVEATNTDTQYF. The CDR3 DNA sequence: TGTGCCGTAGAGGCTACTAACACAGATACGCAGTATTTT. This chain joins TRBV2 and TRBJ2-3; D unresolved. CDR1 is SNHLY and CDR2 is FYNNEI in the germline V gene. The length of the CDR3 is 13 residues. V dropped 11 bases and J dropped 2 bases, with 14 bases sitting between them.

V usage is TRBV11-2 and J usage is TRBJ2-3; D not resolved. Between the trimmed V and J ends, which lost 3 bases and 14 bases, there was a span of 12 bases. This CDR3 is 11 amino acids long. Germline CDR1 and CDR2: SGHAT and FQNNGV. The chain's CDR3 is CASSFTNYLYF. In DNA form, the CDR3 reads TGTGCCAGCAGCTTCACCAATTACCTGTATTTT.

V gene TRBV7-2 combines with J gene TRBJ2-3; D unclear. This CDR3 is 11 amino acids long. Germline values: CDR1 SGHTA, CDR2 FQGNSA. Trimming removed 5 bases from V and 5 bases from J, with 5 bases in between. CDR3 coding DNA: TGTGCCAGCAGCAGTGTAGATACGCAGTATTTT. Amino acids: CASSSVDTQYF.

The J gene is TRBJ2-5, the V gene TRBV4-1; 7 bases fit TRBD1. Trimming removed 0 bases from V and 6 bases from J; junction bases left unmatched: 1. This CDR3 comprises 13 residues. Germline V gene sequence: CDR1 MGHRA, CDR2 YSYEKL. The CDR3 loop is CASSQDRGKTQYF. In nucleotides, the CDR3 is TGCGCCAGCAGCCAAGACAGGGGGAAGACCCAGTACTTC.

This chain uses TRBV5-4 with TRBJ2-1; D unresolved. The CDR3 has 13 amino acids. V shed 0 bases and J shed 10 bases, with 11 bases lying between them. Germline V gene sequence: CDR1 SGHNT, CDR2 YYREEE (reference sequence). CDR3 amino acids: CASSLDSSREQFF. CDR3 sequence (DNA): TGTGCCAGCAGCTTGGACTCGAGCCGGGAGCAGTTCTTC.

The gene calls are TRBV18 and TRBJ1-2, with D uncertain. Germline-derived CDR1 and CDR2 are KGHSH and LQKENI. V lost 2 bases to trimming and J lost 0 bases, with 10 bases between them. The CDR3 extends over 15 amino acids. For the CDR3, the DNA is TGTGCCAGCTCACCAGAGAAAAGCTCTAACTATGGCTACACCTTC. As protein: CASSPEKSSNYGYTF.

The V and J genes are TRBV29-1 and TRBJ2-3, with D possibly being TRBD1 (5 bases). V was clipped by 3 bases and J by 5 bases, with 12 bases between them. The CDR3 consists of 13 residues. Germline CDR1 and CDR2: SQVTM and ANQGSEA. CDR3 sequence: CSVDRVGEDTQYF. The CDR3 DNA reads as TGCAGCGTTGACAGGGTAGGGGAAGATACGCAGTATTTT.

The chain uses TRBV6-5 and TRBJ2-1; D gene ambiguous. The CDR3 runs to 13 residues. V lost 6 bases, J lost 11 bases, and 17 bases lay in between. The germline CDR1 and CDR2 sequences are MNHEY and SVGAGI. The CDR3 spells CASSVSIAQKQFF. DNA for the CDR3: TGTGCCAGCAGCGTCTCAATCGCTCAAAAGCAGTTCTTC.